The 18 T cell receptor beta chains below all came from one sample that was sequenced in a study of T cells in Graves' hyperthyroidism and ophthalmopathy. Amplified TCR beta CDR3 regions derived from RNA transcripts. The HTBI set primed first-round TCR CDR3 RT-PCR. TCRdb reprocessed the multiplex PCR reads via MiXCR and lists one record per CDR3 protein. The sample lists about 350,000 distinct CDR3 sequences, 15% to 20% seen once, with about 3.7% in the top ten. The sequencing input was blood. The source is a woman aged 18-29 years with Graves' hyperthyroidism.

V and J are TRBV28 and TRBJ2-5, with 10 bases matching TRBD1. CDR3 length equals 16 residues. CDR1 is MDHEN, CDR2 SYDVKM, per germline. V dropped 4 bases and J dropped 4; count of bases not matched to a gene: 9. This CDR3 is CASSSRSGQGIETQYF. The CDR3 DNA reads TGTGCCAGCAGTTCGCGATCGGGACAGGGGATAGAGACCCAGTACTTC.

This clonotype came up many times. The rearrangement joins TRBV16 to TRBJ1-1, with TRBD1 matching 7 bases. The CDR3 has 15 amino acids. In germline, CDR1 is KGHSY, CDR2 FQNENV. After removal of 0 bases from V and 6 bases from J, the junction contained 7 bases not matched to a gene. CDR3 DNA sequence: TGTGCCAGCAGCCAATCAGACAGGGATGTCTCTGAAGCTTTCTTT. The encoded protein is CASSQSDRDVSEAFF. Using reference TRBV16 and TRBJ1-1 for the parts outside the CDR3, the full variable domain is GEEVAQTPKHLVRGEGQKAKLYCAPIKGHSYVFWYQQVLKNEFKFLISFQNENVFDETGMPKERFSAKCLPNSPCSLEIQATKLEDSAVYFCASSQSDRDVSEAFFGQGTRLTVV.

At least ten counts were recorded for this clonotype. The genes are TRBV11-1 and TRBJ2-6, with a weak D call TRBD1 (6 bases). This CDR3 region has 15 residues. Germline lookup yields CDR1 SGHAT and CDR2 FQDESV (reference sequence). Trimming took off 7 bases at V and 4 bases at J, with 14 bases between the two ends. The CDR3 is CASIRQVPGANVLTF. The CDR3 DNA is TGTGCCAGCATCAGACAGGTTCCGGGGGCCAACGTCCTGACTTTC.

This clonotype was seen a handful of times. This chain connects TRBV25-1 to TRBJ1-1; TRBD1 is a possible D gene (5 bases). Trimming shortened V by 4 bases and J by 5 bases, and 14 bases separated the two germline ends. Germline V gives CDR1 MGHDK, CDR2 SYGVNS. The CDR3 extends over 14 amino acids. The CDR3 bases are TGTGCCAGCAGTGGACGGACACTTAGGACTGAAGCTTTCTTT. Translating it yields CASSGRTLRTEAFF.

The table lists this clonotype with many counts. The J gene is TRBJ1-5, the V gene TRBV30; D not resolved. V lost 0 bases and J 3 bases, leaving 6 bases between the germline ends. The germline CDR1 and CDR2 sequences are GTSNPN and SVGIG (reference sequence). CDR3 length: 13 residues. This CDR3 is CAWSVRDNQPQHF. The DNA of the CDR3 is TGTGCCTGGAGTGTTCGGGACAATCAGCCCCAGCATTTT.

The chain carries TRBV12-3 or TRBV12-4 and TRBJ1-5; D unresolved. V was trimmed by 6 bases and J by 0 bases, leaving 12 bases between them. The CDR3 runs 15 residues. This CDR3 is CASSPSGISNQPQHF. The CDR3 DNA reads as TGTGCCAGCAGCCCCTCGGGAATTAGCAATCAGCCCCAGCATTTT.

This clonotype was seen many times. CDR3 residues: CASSESGWRNQPQHF. Here the CDR3 DNA reads TGTGCCAGCAGTGAATCAGGGTGGCGCAATCAGCCCCAGCATTTT. The chain is built from TRBV2 and TRBJ1-5, with D possibly TRBD1 on 5 matching bases. Germline V gene sequence: CDR1 SNHLY, CDR2 FYNNEI. V lost 2 bases, J lost 2 bases, and 10 bases lay in between. The CDR3 extends over 15 amino acids. The variable domain in full, completed from reference TRBV2 and TRBJ1-5, reads EPEVTQTPSHQVTQMGQEVILRCVPISNHLYFYWYRQILGQKVEFLVSFYNNEISEKSEIFDDQFSVERPDGSNFTLKIRSTKLEDSAMYFCASSESGWRNQPQHFGDGTRLSIL.

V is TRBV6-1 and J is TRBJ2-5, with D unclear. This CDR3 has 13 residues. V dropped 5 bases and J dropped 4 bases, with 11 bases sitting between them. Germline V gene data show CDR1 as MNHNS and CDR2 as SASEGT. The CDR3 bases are TGTGCCAGCAGTAGACCGGGTATAGAGACCCAGTACTTC. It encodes CASSRPGIETQYF.

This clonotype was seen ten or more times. In DNA form, the CDR3 reads TGTGCCAGCAGCCCCCGACAGACCGTTAACTATGGCTACACCTTC. As protein: CASSPRQTVNYGYTF. V usage is TRBV7-2 and J usage is TRBJ1-2, with D possibly being TRBD1 (5 bases). V was shortened by 5 bases and J by 1 base, with 14 bases between the two germline ends. The germline V gene has CDR1 SGHTA and CDR2 FQGNSA. The CDR3 has 15 residues.

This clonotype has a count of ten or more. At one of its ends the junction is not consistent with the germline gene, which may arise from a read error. Here the CDR3 DNA reads TGCGCCAGCAGCTTGGGGGAGAGGACGCACTTC. Its protein product is CASSLGERTHF. This rearrangement joins TRBV5-1 to TRBJ2-7; weak D call: TRBD2 (5 bases). This CDR3 comprises 11 residues. In germline, CDR1 is SGHRS, CDR2 YFSETQ. Full variable domain (rest looked up from reference TRBV5-1 and TRBJ2-7): KAGVTQTPRYLIKTRGQQVTLSCSPISGHRSVSWYQQTPGQGLQFLFEYFSETQRNKGNFPGRFSGRQFSNSRSEMNVSTLELGDSALYLCASSLGERTHFGPGTRLTVT.

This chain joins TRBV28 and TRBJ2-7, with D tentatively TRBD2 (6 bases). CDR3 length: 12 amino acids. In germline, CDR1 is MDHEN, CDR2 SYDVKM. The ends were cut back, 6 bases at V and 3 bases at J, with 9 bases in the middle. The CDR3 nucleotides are TGTGCCAGCAGGGGACTCCACTACGAGCAGTACTTC. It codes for CASRGLHYEQYF.

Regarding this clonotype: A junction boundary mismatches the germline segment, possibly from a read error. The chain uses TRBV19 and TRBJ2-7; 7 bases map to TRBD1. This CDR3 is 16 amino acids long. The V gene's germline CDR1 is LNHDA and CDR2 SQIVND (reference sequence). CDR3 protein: CASSMAPRDSSYEQYF. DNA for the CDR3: TGTGCCAGTAGTATGGCTCCCCGGGACAGTTCCTACGAGCAGTACTTT.

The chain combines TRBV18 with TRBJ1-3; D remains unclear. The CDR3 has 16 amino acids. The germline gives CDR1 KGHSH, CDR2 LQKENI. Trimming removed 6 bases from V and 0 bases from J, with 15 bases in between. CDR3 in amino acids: CASSPPSRTSGNTIYF. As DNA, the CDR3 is TGTGCCAGCTCCCCGCCTTCGAGGACCTCTGGAAACACCATATATTTT.

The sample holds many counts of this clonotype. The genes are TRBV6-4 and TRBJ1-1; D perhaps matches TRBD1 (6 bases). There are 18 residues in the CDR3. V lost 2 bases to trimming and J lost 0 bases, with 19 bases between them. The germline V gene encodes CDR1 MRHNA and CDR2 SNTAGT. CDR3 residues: CASSDPKGGSIMNTEAFF. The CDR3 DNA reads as TGTGCCAGCAGTGACCCGAAGGGGGGGTCCATCATGAACACTGAAGCTTTCTTT.

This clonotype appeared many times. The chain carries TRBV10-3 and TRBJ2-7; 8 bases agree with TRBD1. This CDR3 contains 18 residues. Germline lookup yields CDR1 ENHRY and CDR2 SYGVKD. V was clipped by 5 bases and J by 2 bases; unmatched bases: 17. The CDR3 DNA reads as TGTGCCATCAGTACTACGCTTGAAGGACAGGGAAGACCCTACGAGCAGTACTTC. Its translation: CAISTTLEGQGRPYEQYF.

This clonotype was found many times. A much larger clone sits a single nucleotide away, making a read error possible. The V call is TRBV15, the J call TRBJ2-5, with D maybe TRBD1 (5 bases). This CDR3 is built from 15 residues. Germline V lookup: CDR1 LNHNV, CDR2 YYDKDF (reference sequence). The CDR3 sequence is CATSRDVGPGETKYF. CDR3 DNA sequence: TGTGCCACCAGCAGAGATGTGGGGCCAGGAGAGACCAAGTACTTC.

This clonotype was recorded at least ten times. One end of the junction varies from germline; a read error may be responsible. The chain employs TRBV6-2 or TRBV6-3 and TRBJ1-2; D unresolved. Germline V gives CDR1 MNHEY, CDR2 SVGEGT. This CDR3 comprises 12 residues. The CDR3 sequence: CASSNSPGGYTF. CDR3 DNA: TGTGCCAGCAGTAACTCACCAGGTGGCTACACCTTC.

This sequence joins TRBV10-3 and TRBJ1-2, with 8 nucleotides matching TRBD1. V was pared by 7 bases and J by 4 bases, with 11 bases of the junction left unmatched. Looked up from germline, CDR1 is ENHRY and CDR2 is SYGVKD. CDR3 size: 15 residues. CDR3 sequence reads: CAIKTLGQDPYGYTF. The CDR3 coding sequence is TGTGCCATCAAGACCTTGGGACAGGACCCCTATGGCTACACCTTC.